This is a list of T cell receptor beta chains from one sample in a study of blood T cell repertoires in COVID-19. The table came from immunoSEQ multiplex PCR; TCRdb's copy has only in-frame clones and leaves some out. The sample comprises 100,000 or so clones, around 84% of which are singletons, and 1.5% to 2% rests with the top ten. What was sequenced was peripheral blood. The receptor set was obtained from an older woman with active or convalescent COVID-19. Each CDR3 is given with its conserved first and last residue. A D gene is named only where the DNA matches it firmly. The size field is filled for only some rows; it gives once, few, many or a size class.

V gene	J gene	clone size	D gene	CDR3 DNA	CDR3 protein
TRBV24-1	TRBJ2-3	NA	TRBD2	TGTGCCACCAGTTTGGTGGGAGGGCCGGTAGATACGCAGTATTTT	CATSLVGGPVDTQYF
TRBV15	TRBJ1-2	NA	TRBD1	TGTGCCACCAGCAGAGGACAGGGCTATGGCTACACCTTC	CATSRGQGYGYTF
TRBV7-2	TRBJ2-7	few	NA	TGTGCCAGCAGCGCGAAGAGCTACGAGCAGTACTTC	CASSAKSYEQYF
TRBV7-9	TRBJ2-1	NA	TRBD2	TGTGCCAGCAGCTTGACTAGCGGGAAAGGGAACTCCTACAATGAGCAGTTCTTC	CASSLTSGKGNSYNEQFF
TRBV4-1	TRBJ1-2	NA	TRBD1	TGCGCCAGCAGCCAAGGCGGGACAGAGTACTATGGCTACACCTTC	CASSQGGTEYYGYTF
TRBV20-1	TRBJ2-7	once	NA	TGCAGTGCTCAACAGGGCTACGAGCAGTACTTC	CSAQQGYEQYF
TRBV19	TRBJ1-5	once	NA	TGTGCCAGTAGTATTGCTTGGTCAGATAATCAGCCCCAGCATTTT	CASSIAWSDNQPQHF
TRBV10-1	TRBJ2-3	NA	NA	TGCGCCAGCAGTAACTTCGACAAGGAATTTGTTGATACGCAGTATTTT	CASSNFDKEFVDTQYF
TRBV25-1	TRBJ1-1	NA	NA	TGTGCCAGCAGGGGGGGGCTGAACACTGAAGCTTTCTTT	CASRGGLNTEAFF
TRBV4-3	TRBJ2-7	NA	TRBD2	TGCGCCAGCAGCCAAGGGACTAGCGGGACCTACGAGCAGTACTTC	CASSQGTSGTYEQYF
TRBV7-9	TRBJ2-7	NA	TRBD1	TGTGCCAGCAGCTCTTGGGACAGGGGTCACGAGCAGTACTTC	CASSSWDRGHEQYF
TRBV12-3/TRBV12-4	TRBJ2-7	medium-sized	TRBD1	TGTGCCAGCCGCTGGACAGGCGCCTCCGAGCAGTACTTC	CASRWTGASEQYF
TRBV2	TRBJ2-5	NA	NA	TGTGCCAGCAGTTGGTGGGCAGAGACCCAGTACTTC	CASSWWAETQYF
TRBV28	TRBJ2-3	NA	NA	TGTGCCAGCAGTTTATTCGCTCCCCCGAGGGGCACAGATACGCAGTATTTT	CASSLFAPPRGTDTQYF
TRBV4-3	TRBJ2-7	NA	NA	TGCGCCAGCAGCCAAGAGAGGGGGTGGCGCGAGCAGTACTTC	CASSQERGWREQYF
TRBV27	TRBJ2-6	NA	TRBD2	TGTGCCAGCAAACCTAAAACTAGCGGGGGGCCTGGGGCCAACGTCCTGACTTTC	CASKPKTSGGPGANVLTF